This T cell receptor (beta chain) appears in the sequencing data of a study of graft-versus-host responses after intestinal transplantation. Study in general: Each transplant was multivisceral, liver-intestinal, or isolated intestinal. Each patient got anti-thymocyte globulin induction, then tacrolimus and steroids for around three years.

The table came from immunoSEQ multiplex PCR; TCRdb's copy has only in-frame clones and leaves some out. The repertoire holds 95,000 to 110,000 clones, with roughly 89% as singletons. A word on this clone: Its antigen is still unknown.

The study, taken as a whole, reports: Present in recipient marrow, GvH clones included some that appeared first in ileum or blood. Those patients showing graft-donor T cell macrochimerism displayed high graft-versus-host to host-versus-graft clonal ratios in allografts.

Germline assignment: CDR1 LNHDA and CDR2 SQIVND (reference sequence). Deletions cut 3 bases from V and 3 bases from J, with 14 bases between. The CDR3 has 15 residues. The source is a human donor who was the organ donor for an intestinal transplant. V is TRBV19 and J is TRBJ1-1; no firm D call. The sequenced sample was unstimulated CD4+ T cells sorted from spleen or lymph node cells, obtained before transplant. The DNA of the CDR3 is TGTGCCAGTAGTATCCCCCCCCCGTATCACACTGAAGCTTTCTTT. This encodes CASSIPPPYHTEAFF.